This record looks at one T cell receptor (beta chain) sequence and its context. There is no known antigen for this receptor. No base qualities exist here, and no much larger clone lies one base off it. The data derive from a study of Graves' ophthalmopathy and Graves' hyperthyroidism (dated by TCRdb to 2017 to 2018). In terms of the full investigation: Peripheral blood was collected at initial diagnosis, before any treatment. For training and testing, the 110 or so patients in the discovery cohort were randomly divided in a 7:3 ratio. Following sampling, methimazole starting at 30 mg daily was administered to hyperthyroidism patients, and high-dose intravenous methylprednisolone was administered to ophthalmopathy patients. An independent validation cohort comprised under 20 hyperthyroidism patients and over 15 patients who later progressed from hyperthyroidism to ophthalmopathy. In six or seven hyperthyroidism patients, the T-cell repertoires found in thyroid tissue were compared with those found in blood. In total, 135 blood samples were TCR-sequenced: around 42 ophthalmopathy, some 80 hyperthyroidism and some 17 hyperthyroidism-to-ophthalmopathy patients. A discovery set of 90 to 100 patients (43 ophthalmopathy, 57 stable hyperthyroidism) was enrolled to explore V-J signatures distinguishing ophthalmopathy from hyperthyroidism. TCR beta repertoire signatures were used to distinguish Graves' ophthalmopathy from Graves' hyperthyroidism and to predict progression to ophthalmopathy.

TCR beta CDR3 regions were amplified from RNA transcripts for repertoire sequencing. A first-round RT-PCR used HTBI primers with the Qiagen OneStep RT-PCR kit, followed by a second-round multiplex PCR, size selection and purification. Libraries were sequenced paired-end with 100 bp reads on an Illumina HiSeq2000. On the authors' methods: SOAPnuke was used for read processing, and reads with adapters, uncalled bases, a mean Phred below 15, or no exact constant-primer or identifier match were discarded. COPE v1.2.5 was used to merge the high-quality paired reads. Each unique nucleotide sequence was defined as a clonotype, and clonotypes were aligned to IMGT TRB V, D and J references with MiTCR v1.1. The analysis was limited to V-J combinations with a frequency above 0.0001, which together covered approximately 99% of repertoires. For each V-J combination, a TCR clonal expansion and chaos score was defined as the ratio of F50 clonal expansion to chaos observed in the TCRdist matrix. Welch's t-statistics and random forest were used to reduce features to about a dozen V-J combinations, which were fed into a naive Bayes classifier. Thyroid-blood repertoire similarity was quantified with the Morisita-Horn index. TCRdb handled the public reads itself, with Q25 trimming in fastp and clone calling in MiXCR, and kept productive beta chains. Every CDR3 protein is listed once, alongside the most common genes and DNA of its rows. What appears here as the V and J calls and clone size reflects TCRdb's work, not the paper's. This sample is represented by roughly 610,000 distinct CDR3 sequences; about a fifth of them were singletons. Of the sample, around 6.5% falls within the top ten clones.

A patient counted as having stable hyperthyroidism if there was no progression to ophthalmopathy within 18 months of follow-up. The hyperthyroidism patients were 18 to 65 years old and newly diagnosed, with a disease duration of less than 2 months. Patients with other autoimmune diseases, uncontrolled infections, pregnancy or lactation were excluded from the study. Clinical symptoms, serum thyroxine, TRAb, thyroid ultrasound and orbital computed tomography formed the basis of the diagnosis. Using Ficoll-Paque density gradient centrifugation, PBMCs were isolated from about 9.4 ml of fresh peripheral blood. Total RNA was extracted with Trizol reagent and quality-checked on an Agilent 2100 Bioanalyzer. General study outcomes and caveats: In validation, the model predicted ophthalmopathy progression with less than 71% sensitivity and approximately 78% specificity; 12 predicted patients were CT-confirmed with GO in a median of about 6.1 months. The 13-signature model separated ophthalmopathy from stable hyperthyroidism with over 85% sensitivity and approximately 81% specificity in cross-validation, and 80%/75% in the test set. No statistical method was used to set the sample size in advance, and the investigators knew which group each participant was assigned to. Most expanded thyroid clonotypes with a frequency above 0.001 also appeared in blood, which suggests that blood repertoires may reflect the immune response in the thyroid.

This TCR derives from a woman in her late teens or twenties with stable Graves' hyperthyroidism. Some clones in this sample may be carry-over from other donors' samples. Donor details come from another sample of the same person, matched by shared clones. Sequences were obtained from peripheral blood.

Here is the DNA: TGTGCCAGCAGTTTTCTGGGCAGGGGCGGCTACACCTTC. Its amino acids are CASSFLGRGGYTF. The chain is made from TRBV12-3 or TRBV12-4 and TRBJ1-2; the D segment could be TRBD1, given 6 matching bases. The CDR3 spans 13 residues, from the cysteine through the phenylalanine. The retained sequence is limited to the CDR3, 39 bases, with the frame set at the first base. V sheds 3 bases and J sheds 8 bases, leaving 13 bases between their ends.